In its sample, the clone carrying this T cell receptor beta chain was seen many times. Antigen: not known. The V end lost 1 base, the J end lost 10 bases, and 14 bases lay between the germline ends. Germline loops: CDR1 SGHTA, CDR2 FQGNSA. CDR3 length: 14 amino acids. The data derive from a study of early T cells in non-severe SARS-CoV-2 infection. Study-level background: From unsorted whole blood, bulk RNA was sequenced, and the chains remained unpaired.

Attachment of unique molecular identifiers was made to individual cDNA molecules. One entry per CDR3 protein results from TCRdb running MiXCR on the 5' RACE reads. Seen here are under 60,000 distinct CDR3 sequences, 5.5% to 6.5% observed once, and the top ten hold about 5%. Study observations and caveats: Missing private and CD4 specificities, VDJdb matching favored anti-spike CD8 responses.

This TCR derives from an adult who was a healthcare worker with PCR-confirmed SARS-CoV-2 infection or an uninfected control (not recorded which). The sequencing input was whole blood. The rearrangement joins TRBV7-2 to TRBJ2-1; possible D gene TRBD2, 6 bases. CDR3 in amino acids: CASSLEGPGLEQFF. CDR3 bases: TGTGCCAGCAGCTTAGAAGGACCGGGACTGGAGCAGTTCTTC.